The 16 T cell receptor beta chains listed next were all sequenced from one sample in a study of vaccination and CD4 T cells after COVID-19. Cultured CD4+ T cell DNA underwent sequencing with the Oncomine TCR Beta short-read assay. One entry per CDR3 protein, called by TCRdb with MiXCR from the PCR reads. The table has tens of thousands of distinct CDR3 sequences, over 25% seen once; the top ten hold roughly 10%. Their antigen targets remain unknown. The time point: late sampling 161 to 241 days after vaccination in a few convalescent patients. Treatment defined: roughly 11-day PBMC culture with coronavirus spike peptide pools or control peptides (ViraFEST assay). This sample comprised CD4+ T cells from blood, cultured in vitro, obtained about 7 months after SARS-CoV-2 vaccination. The receptors come from a human donor who had recovered from COVID-19.

The genes are TRBV6-2 or TRBV6-3 and TRBJ1-5; a possible D gene is TRBD1 (6 bases). Germline CDR1 is MNHEY and CDR2 is SVGEGT. Trimming cost V 3 bases and J 2 bases, with 11 bases left between them. The CDR3 extends over 15 amino acids. CDR3 region: CASSYLGGGNQPQHF. CDR3 bases: TGTGCCAGCAGTTATCTAGGGGGAGGCAATCAGCCCCAGCATTTT.

The rearrangement links TRBV7-2 to TRBJ2-5, with D possibly being TRBD2 (7 bases). Germline V lookup: CDR1 SGHTA, CDR2 FQGNSA. Trimming stripped 5 bases from V and 4 bases from J, with 17 bases between. This CDR3 spans 15 amino acids. This CDR3 reads CASSAGGQGGETQYF. The CDR3 region has the DNA TGTGCCAGCAGCGCCGGGGGGCAGGGTGGAGAGACCCAGTACTTC.

This chain uses TRBV5-1 with TRBJ2-7, with D perhaps matching TRBD1 or TRBD2 (5 bases each). From germline, CDR1 is SGHRS and CDR2 YFSETQ. The V end was cut by 3 bases, the J end by 0 bases, with 13 bases between. The CDR3 runs 15 residues. CDR3 sequence (DNA): TGCGCCAGCAGCTCCATCGGGACGGGCTCCTACGAGCAGTACTTC. Protein sequence: CASSSIGTGSYEQYF.

The J gene is TRBJ1-1, the V gene TRBV20-1, with a tentative D call TRBD1 (5 bases). Germline V CDR1 and CDR2: DFQATT, SNEGSKA (reference sequence). V gave up 3 bases and J gave up 1 base, with 15 bases separating them. The CDR3 is 15 amino acids. The CDR3 here is CSASSGVTRNTEAFF. As DNA, the CDR3 is TGCAGTGCTAGTTCGGGGGTTACTCGGAACACTGAAGCTTTCTTT.

The rearrangement links TRBV19 to TRBJ1-5; weak D call: TRBD1 (5 bases). With 3 bases removed from V and 0 bases from J, the gap between germline ends came to 6 bases. This CDR3 comprises 14 residues. Germline V lookup: CDR1 LNHDA, CDR2 SQIVND (reference sequence). The CDR3 sequence: CASSIRDSNQPQHF. The CDR3 DNA reads TGTGCCAGTAGTATCAGGGATAGCAATCAGCCCCAGCATTTT.

At least ten counts were recorded for this clonotype. The J gene is TRBJ2-5, the V gene TRBV7-2, with D uncertain. Looked up from germline, CDR1 is SGHTA and CDR2 is FQGNSA. The CDR3 loop spans 13 amino acids. The V end was cut by 3 bases, the J end by 4 bases, with 9 bases between. The CDR3 here is CASSLAQSETQYF. Written as DNA, the CDR3 is TGTGCCAGCAGCTTGGCCCAATCAGAGACCCAGTACTTC.

The sample holds a few counts of this clonotype. The chain joins TRBV20-1 to TRBJ2-7, with D possibly being TRBD2 (5 bases). The V gene's germline CDR1 is DFQATT and CDR2 SNEGSKA (reference sequence). Trimming removed 5 bases at V and 5 bases at J, with 16 bases between. The CDR3 is made up of 13 amino acids. The CDR3 DNA follows: TGCAGTGCTGAGGGTTCAACTTCCAACGAGCAGTACTTC. Its translation is CSAEGSTSNEQYF.

The chain recombines TRBV15 with TRBJ2-6, with D possibly matching TRBD1 (6 bases). This CDR3 has 19 residues. The germline V and J ends were trimmed by 0 bases and 0 bases, with 15 bases remaining between them. The germline V gene encodes CDR1 LNHNV and CDR2 YYDKDF (reference sequence). Written as DNA, the CDR3 is TGTGCCACCAGCAGAGATAGAATCAGGGGATTCTCTGGGGCCAACGTCCTGACTTTC. Translating it yields CATSRDRIRGFSGANVLTF.

The chain combines TRBV4-3 with TRBJ2-1; 10 positions agree with TRBD2. CDR1 and CDR2 (germline): LGHNA, YSLEER. The CDR3 contains 18 residues. Trimming took 9 bases from V and 9 from J; bases not matched to a gene: 23. The CDR3 DNA sequence: TGCGCCAGGGAGGGGGGACTAGCGTCCTCCCCGGATATGGGTGAGCAGTTCTTC. It codes for CAREGGLASSPDMGEQFF.

The sample holds a few counts of this clonotype. The chain recombines TRBV20-1 with TRBJ2-7; D not resolved. Germline V gene lookup returns CDR1 DFQATT and CDR2 SNEGSKA (reference sequence). This CDR3 spans 14 amino acids. V was cut by 2 bases and J by 0 bases, with 11 bases left in between. The CDR3, as DNA: TGCAGTGCTAGAACCCTCAGGCACTCCTACGAGCAGTACTTC. Translated, it gives CSARTLRHSYEQYF.

This clonotype occurred once. V usage is TRBV11-2 and J usage is TRBJ2-1; possibly TRBD1 or TRBD2 for D (5 bases each). The CDR3 loop spans 12 amino acids. Germline values: CDR1 SGHAT, CDR2 FQNNGV. Between the trimmed V and J ends, which lost 10 bases and 9 bases, there was a span of 16 bases. Written as DNA, the CDR3 is TGTGCCACCAGGCGTGGGGCGGGTGAGCAGTTCTTC. It specifies CATRRGAGEQFF.

This clonotype was seen a handful of times. CDR3 bases: TGTGCCAGTAGTATAGGGGAGCGGGAGTCGGATACGCAGTATTTT. Amino acid sequence: CASSIGERESDTQYF. This chain connects TRBV19 to TRBJ2-3, with 8 bases that match TRBD2. The V and J ends lost 1 base and 6 bases, in that order; junction bases with no gene match: 6. Looked up from germline, CDR1 is LNHDA and CDR2 is SQIVND (reference sequence). CDR3 length equals 15 residues.

V and J are TRBV7-2 and TRBJ2-6, with D unresolved. CDR1 is SGHTA, CDR2 FQGNSA, per germline. This CDR3 comprises 15 residues. V was cut by 1 base and J by 4 bases, with 8 bases left in between. CDR3 sequence: CASSLDRAGANVLTF. DNA for the CDR3: TGTGCCAGCAGCTTAGACCGTGCAGGGGCCAACGTCCTGACTTTC.

This CDR3 is CAISDPTGALETQYF. The CDR3 DNA reads as TGTGCCATCAGTGATCCGACGGGGGCGTTGGAGACCCAGTACTTC. The V gene is TRBV10-3, the J gene TRBJ2-5, with D perhaps assigned TRBD1 or TRBD2 (6 bases each). Germline CDR1 and CDR2: ENHRY and SYGVKD. Trimming shortened V by 3 bases and J by 5 bases, and 16 bases separated the two germline ends. The CDR3 is 15 residues long.

This chain uses TRBV20-1 with TRBJ2-1, with TRBD1 as a possible D gene (6 bases). This CDR3 is built from 14 residues. Trimming removed 3 bases from V and 1 base from J, with 10 bases in between. Germline V CDR1 and CDR2: DFQATT, SNEGSKA (reference sequence). The CDR3: CSARGTPSYNEQFF. CDR3 nucleotides: TGCAGTGCTAGGGGGACACCTTCCTACAATGAGCAGTTCTTC.

The chain has TRBV20-1 and TRBJ2-1, with D possibly being TRBD2 (7 bases). The CDR3 runs to 15 residues. V was trimmed by 6 bases and J by 6 bases, leaving 21 bases between them. Germline values: CDR1 DFQATT, CDR2 SNEGSKA (reference sequence). CDR3 residues: CSASVTGGAFNEQFF. CDR3 nucleotide sequence: TGCAGTGCCTCGGTCACGGGGGGCGCTTTCAATGAGCAGTTCTTC.